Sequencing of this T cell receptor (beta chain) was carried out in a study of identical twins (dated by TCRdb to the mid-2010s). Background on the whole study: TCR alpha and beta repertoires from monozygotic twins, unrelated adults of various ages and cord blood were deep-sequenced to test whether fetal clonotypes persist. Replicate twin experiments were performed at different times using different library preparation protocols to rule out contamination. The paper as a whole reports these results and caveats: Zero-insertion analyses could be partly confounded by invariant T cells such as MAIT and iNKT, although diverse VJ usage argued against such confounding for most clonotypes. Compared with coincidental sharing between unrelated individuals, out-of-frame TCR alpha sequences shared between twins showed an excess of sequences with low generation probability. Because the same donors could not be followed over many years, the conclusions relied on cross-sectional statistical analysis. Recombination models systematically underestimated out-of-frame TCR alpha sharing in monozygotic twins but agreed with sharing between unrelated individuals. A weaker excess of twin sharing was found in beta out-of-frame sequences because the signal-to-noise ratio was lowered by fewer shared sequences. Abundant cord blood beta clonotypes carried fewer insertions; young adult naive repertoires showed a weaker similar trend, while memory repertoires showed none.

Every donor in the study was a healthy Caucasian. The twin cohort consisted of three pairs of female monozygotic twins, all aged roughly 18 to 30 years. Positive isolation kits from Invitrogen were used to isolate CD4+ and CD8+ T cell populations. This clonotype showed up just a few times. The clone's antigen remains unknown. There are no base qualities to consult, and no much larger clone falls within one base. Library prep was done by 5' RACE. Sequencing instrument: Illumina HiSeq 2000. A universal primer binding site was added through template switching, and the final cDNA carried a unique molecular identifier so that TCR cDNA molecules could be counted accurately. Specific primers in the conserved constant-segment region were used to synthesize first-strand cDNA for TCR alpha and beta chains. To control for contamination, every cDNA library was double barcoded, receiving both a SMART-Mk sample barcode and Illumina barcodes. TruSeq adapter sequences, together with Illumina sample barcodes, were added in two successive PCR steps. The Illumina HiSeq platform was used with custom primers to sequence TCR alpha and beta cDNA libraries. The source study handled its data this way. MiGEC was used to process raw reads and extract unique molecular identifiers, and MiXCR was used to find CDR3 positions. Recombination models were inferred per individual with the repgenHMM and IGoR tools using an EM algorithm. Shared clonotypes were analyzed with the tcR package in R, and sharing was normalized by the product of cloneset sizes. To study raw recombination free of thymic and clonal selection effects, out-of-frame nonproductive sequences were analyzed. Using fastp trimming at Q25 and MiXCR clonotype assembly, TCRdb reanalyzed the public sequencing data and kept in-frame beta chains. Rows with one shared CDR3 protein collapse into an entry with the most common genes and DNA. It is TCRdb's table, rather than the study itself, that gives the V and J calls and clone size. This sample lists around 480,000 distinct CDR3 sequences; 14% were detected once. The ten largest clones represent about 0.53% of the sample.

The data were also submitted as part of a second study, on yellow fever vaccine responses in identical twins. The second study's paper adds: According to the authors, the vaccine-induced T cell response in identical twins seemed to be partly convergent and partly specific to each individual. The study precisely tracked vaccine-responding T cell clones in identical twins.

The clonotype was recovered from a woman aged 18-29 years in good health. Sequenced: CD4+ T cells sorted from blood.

Here is the DNA: TGTGCCAGCGATCCTAGCGGGCTGCGCCAAGAGACCCAGTACTTC. Its amino acids are CASDPSGLRQETQYF. The chain is assembled from TRBV2 and TRBJ2-5; TRBD2 matches 8 bases in the middle. CDR1 and CDR2, looked up from the germline V gene, are SNHLY and FYNNEI. The germline V end is reduced by 8 bases and the J end by 1 base; junction bases left unmatched: 9. From its cysteine to its phenylalanine, the CDR3 spans 15 amino acids. The kept DNA is CDR3 alone, 45 bases in frame from the first base.